A selection of T cell receptor beta chains follows, all from one sample in a study of read filtering for tumor transcriptome and immune sequencing. TCRdb re-derived calls from the reads in MiXCR, one entry per CDR3 protein. This sample has 55,000 to 60,000 distinct CDR3 sequences, with roughly an eighth found just once. The sample comprised a population of CD138-negative cells sorted from bone marrow. These receptors were collected from a donor older than 35 with multiple myeloma. CDR3s include the opening cysteine and the closing phenylalanine or tryptophan. D genes are given only for firm matches. Clone size is shown for a subset of rows, as once, few, many or a class of expanded clone.

CDR3aa,CDR3nt,v_gene,len,abundance,d_gene,j_gene
CASSVGGQGSEAFF,TGTGCCAGCAGCGTAGGGGGGCAGGGGTCTGAAGCTTTCTTT,TRBV9,14,many,-,TRBJ1-1
CSAGKRGGPQETQYF,TGCAGTGCTGGGAAGCGGGGGGGGCCCCAAGAGACCCAGTACTTC,TRBV20-1,15,many,TRBD2,TRBJ2-5
CASSPPQKGTQYF,TGTGCCAGCTCACCACCGCAAAAGGGGACCCAGTACTTC,TRBV18,13,-,-,TRBJ2-5
CASIAPRCQETQYF,TGCGCCAGCATTGCCCCCCGGTGTCAAGAGACCCAGTACTTC,TRBV10-1,14,many,-,TRBJ2-5
CATNNLAGTYNEQFF,TGTGCCACTAATAATCTAGCGGGGACCTACAATGAGCAGTTCTTC,TRBV12-3/TRBV12-4,15,many,TRBD2,TRBJ2-1
CSAAGLGDEQFF,TGCAGTGCTGCCGGACTAGGAGATGAGCAGTTCTTC,TRBV20-1,12,many,TRBD2,TRBJ2-1
CASSQASLAGGTDTQYF,TGTGCCAGCAGCCAAGCCTCACTAGCTGGCGGCACAGATACGCAGTATTTT,TRBV14,17,many,-,TRBJ2-3
CAWSGSGGPIYNEQFF,TGTGCCTGGAGTGGAAGCGGGGGCCCCATCTACAATGAGCAGTTCTTC,TRBV30,16,many,TRBD2,TRBJ2-1
CASSSVSNQPQHF,TGTGCCAGCAGTTCCGTCAGCAATCAGCCCCAGCATTTT,TRBV27,13,-,-,TRBJ1-5
CSVEVGSGANVLTF,TGCAGCGTTGAAGTGGGCTCTGGGGCCAACGTCCTGACTTTC,TRBV29-1,14,many,-,TRBJ2-6
CASSRSQETQYF,TGTGCCAGCTCACGGTCCCAAGAGACCCAGTACTTC,TRBV18,12,many,-,TRBJ2-5
CASSHSETAYNEQFF,TGTGCCAGCTCTCACAGTGAAACGGCCTACAATGAGCAGTTCTTC,TRBV7-9,15,many,-,TRBJ2-1
CASSPGQVYNEQFF,TGCGCCAGCAGCCCTGGACAGGTCTACAATGAGCAGTTCTTC,TRBV5-1,14,many,TRBD1,TRBJ2-1
CASSLDPSTDTQYF,TGCGCCAGCAGCTTGGACCCCTCGACAGATACGCAGTATTTT,TRBV5-1,14,many,-,TRBJ2-3
CSVKGQNYNSPLHF,TGCAGCGTCAAGGGACAGAACTATAATTCACCCCTCCACTTT,TRBV29-1,14,many,TRBD1,TRBJ1-6
CASSLTGSNQPQHF,TGCGCCAGCAGCTTGACAGGTTCCAATCAGCCCCAGCATTTT,TRBV5-1,14,many,-,TRBJ1-5
CASSPPGYVWDEQYF,TGTGCCAGCAGCCCACCTGGTTACGTCTGGGACGAGCAGTACTTC,TRBV11-2,15,many,-,TRBJ2-7
CASSVVGQGETQYF,TGTGCCAGCAGCGTAGTGGGACAGGGAGAGACCCAGTACTTC,TRBV9,14,many,TRBD1,TRBJ2-5
CASSQVLLGRIDLTKNIQYF,TGCGCCAGCAGCCAAGTTCTTCTGGGGCGGATTGACTTGACCAAAAACATTCAGTACTTC,TRBV4-1,20,many,-,TRBJ2-4
CVSSTPGQGNTGELFF,TGCGTCAGCAGCACACCGGGACAAGGAAACACCGGGGAGCTGTTTTTT,TRBV5-1,16,-,-,TRBJ2-2